Sequencing of this TCR beta chain was carried out in a study of blood T cell repertoires in COVID-19. Whole-study context: Sites in the United States, Italy and Spain provided acute and convalescent COVID-19 samples. T cells, B-cell-depleted T cells, or PBMCs provided the cDNA or gDNA that served as material.

Germline V gene data show CDR1 as SGHRS and CDR2 as YFSETQ. This CDR3 comprises 13 residues. Trimming pared 5 bases from V and 0 bases from J, leaving 8 bases between. Authors' data handling: Reference gene primer amplification yielded estimated nucleated cell counts. Here immunoSEQ multiplex PCR was the method, and the copy in TCRdb shows in-frame clones only, minus some. The DNA gave D and trimming, while V, J and clone size come from that table. The data contain about 22,000 clones, around four fifths of them singletons. Source material: peripheral blood. The chain combines TRBV5-1 with TRBJ1-1, with D possibly TRBD1 on 6 matching bases. The source is a man at least 80 years old with active or convalescent COVID-19. The chain's CDR3 is CASRGQVNTEAFF. The CDR3 coding sequence is TGCGCCAGCAGGGGACAAGTGAACACTGAAGCTTTCTTT. Supplemented by reference TRBV5-1 and TRBJ1-1, the full variable domain reads KAGVTQTPRYLIKTRGQQVTLSCSPISGHRSVSWYQQTPGQGLQFLFEYFSETQRNKGNFPGRFSGRQFSNSRSEMNVSTLELGDSALYLCASRGQVNTEAFFGQGTRLTVV.